The 14 T cell receptor beta chains reported below all come from one sample, sequenced in a study of blood T cell repertoires in COVID-19. Clones were sequenced by immunoSEQ multiplex PCR, and TCRdb holds only the in-frame ones, with some missing. The sample lists about 68,000 clones, approximately 80% occurring once. The specimen was peripheral blood. The receptor set was obtained from a human donor in a cohort sampled during active COVID-19.

This clone was observed a single time. The chain carries TRBV10-2 and TRBJ2-2; 9 bases fit TRBD1. Looked up from germline, CDR1 is WSHSY and CDR2 is SAAADI. The CDR3 is made up of 15 amino acids. The V gene end was trimmed by 5 bases and the J gene end by 2 bases; junction bases not matched to a gene: 3. For the CDR3, the DNA is TGCGCCAGCAGTTCGACAGGGGGTAACACCGGGGAGCTGTTTTTT. Its protein is CASSSTGGNTGELFF.

The chain uses TRBV11-3 and TRBJ1-1; D remains ambiguous. The CDR3 consists of 13 residues. Trimming pared 4 bases from V and 1 base from J, leaving 7 bases between. Looked up from germline, CDR1 is SGHNT and CDR2 is YENEEA. CDR3 bases: TGTGCCAGCAGCTCGACACCGAACACTGAAGCTTTCTTT. It yields the protein CASSSTPNTEAFF.

As concerns this clone: One junction end disagrees with the germline gene, perhaps due to a read error. The chain combines TRBV6-5 with TRBJ1-5, with 8 bases identical to TRBD1. The CDR3 runs to 12 residues. Per the germline V gene, CDR1 is MNHEY and CDR2 is SVGAGI. The CDR3, as DNA: TGTGCCAGCAGTTACTCCCGGACAGGGCGGTATTTT. Its translation: CASSYSRTGRYF.

The chain employs TRBV18 and TRBJ1-1; no definite D call. Germline values: CDR1 KGHSH, CDR2 LQKENI. The V and J ends lost 4 bases and 1 base respectively, with 13 bases between them. The CDR3 totals 15 residues. Written as DNA, the CDR3 is TGTGCCAGCTCACGCACGACGGGAGGGAACACTGAAGCTTTCTTT. Its protein product is CASSRTTGGNTEAFF.

As DNA, the CDR3 is TGTGCCTGGGTGCAAAGGGGGACAGGGAAATCTGAAGCTTTCTTT. Amino acids: CAWVQRGTGKSEAFF. The chain carries TRBV30 and TRBJ1-1; 9 positions agree with TRBD1. The CDR3 contains 15 residues. Germline-derived CDR1 and CDR2 are GTSNPN and SVGIG (reference sequence). The V gene end was trimmed by 5 bases and the J gene end by 6 bases; junction bases not matched to a gene: 13.

The chain joins TRBV27 to TRBJ2-7, with 10 positions matching TRBD1. J gave up 6 bases and V 6 bases, and 8 bases lay outside the gene matches. Germline CDR1 is MNHEY and CDR2 is SMNVEV (reference sequence). The CDR3 covers 14 residues. DNA of the CDR3: TGTGCCAGCAGACGACCCGGGACAGGGGTCGAGCAGTACTTC. It codes for CASRRPGTGVEQYF.

As DNA, the CDR3 is TGTGCCTGGACTAGCGGGGGGACATACGAGCAGTACTTC. It specifies CAWTSGGTYEQYF. The chain carries TRBV30 and TRBJ2-7; 11 positions agree with TRBD2. The J segment lost 4 bases and the V segment lost 4 bases, leaving 3 bases of the junction unmatched. This CDR3 is 13 amino acids long. Germline V gives CDR1 GTSNPN, CDR2 SVGIG (reference sequence).

The chain links TRBV28 to TRBJ1-6, with 7 bases fitting TRBD1. This CDR3 spans 17 amino acids. Germline CDR1 is MDHEN and CDR2 is SYDVKM. Trimming took 4 bases from V and 0 from J; bases not matched to a gene: 6. DNA for the CDR3: TGTGCCAGCAGTTCCACGACAGGGAGCTCCTATAATTCACCCCTCCACTTT. Translating it yields CASSSTTGSSYNSPLHF.

The rearrangement uses TRBV18 and TRBJ1-2; 9 bases are shared with TRBD1. From germline, CDR1 is KGHSH and CDR2 LQKENI. The CDR3 extends over 15 amino acids. V was pared by 8 bases and J by 7 bases, with 14 bases of the junction left unmatched. The CDR3 bases are TGTGCCAGCCTTACCGGGACAGGGTCCCTCGGTGGCTACACCTTC. Its protein is CASLTGTGSLGGYTF.

The chain has TRBV7-9 and TRBJ1-4; no reliable D call. V lost 2 bases and J lost 5, with 9 bases in between. Per the germline V gene, CDR1 is SEHNR and CDR2 is FQNEAQ (reference sequence). This CDR3 contains 14 residues. The CDR3 nucleotides read TGTGCCAGCAGCTTATGGCCAGGCAATGAAAAACTGTTTTTT. Its translation is CASSLWPGNEKLFF.

J is TRBJ1-1 and V is TRBV19, with 7 positions matching TRBD1. The CDR3 runs 13 residues. With V trimmed by 6 bases and J by 5 bases, 6 bases remained unmatched. Germline V gene lookup returns CDR1 LNHDA and CDR2 SQIVND (reference sequence). CDR3 sequence reads: CASSIDRVTEAFF. As DNA, the CDR3 is TGTGCCAGTAGCATCGACAGGGTGACTGAAGCTTTCTTT. The full variable domain, its missing parts supplied by reference TRBV19 and TRBJ1-1, is DGGITQSPKYLFRKEGQNVTLSCEQNLNHDAMYWYRQDPGQGLRLIYYSQIVNDFQKGDIAEGYSVSREKKESFPLTVTSAQKNPTAFYLCASSIDRVTEAFFGQGTRLTVV.

The chain combines TRBV7-2 with TRBJ2-7; 9 bases line up with TRBD2. The V gene end was trimmed by 8 bases and the J gene end by 5 bases; junction bases not matched to a gene: 10. The CDR3 runs 14 residues. CDR1 is SGHTA and CDR2 is FQGNSA in the germline V gene. Written as DNA, the CDR3 is TGTGCCAGCCGCCTAGGCGGGGGGGCCCACGAGCAGTACTTC. Translating gives CASRLGGGAHEQYF.

This sequence joins TRBV4-3 and TRBJ2-1; 12 bases fit TRBD2. The V gene end was trimmed by 0 bases and the J gene end by 7 bases; junction bases not matched to a gene: 7. The CDR3 runs to 17 residues. Germline CDR1 and CDR2: LGHNA and YSLEER. CDR3: CASSQDLAGGPGNEQFF. The DNA for the CDR3 is TGCGCCAGCAGCCAAGATCTAGCGGGGGGGCCGGGGAATGAGCAGTTCTTC.

This clone appeared a single time. The chain is built from TRBV19 and TRBJ1-6; no clear D gene. This CDR3 contains 14 residues. Germline V CDR1 and CDR2: LNHDA, SQIVND (reference sequence). The V end lost 4 bases, the J end lost 7 bases, and 11 bases lay between the germline ends. CDR3 protein: CASSTGDRNSPLHF. The CDR3 DNA sequence: TGTGCCAGTAGTACGGGAGATCGGAATTCACCCCTCCACTTT.